The T cell receptor beta chain under discussion was sequenced for a study of T cells after yellow fever vaccination. Notes on the study in general: The bulk population could contribute abundant contaminating clonotypes to FACS-sorted repertoires.

Each CDR3 protein gets one entry after TCRdb re-called the 5' RACE reads with MiXCR. The table lists approximately 450,000 distinct CDR3 sequences, approximately 18% of them singletons, with roughly a sixth in the top ten. With 4 bases removed from V and 3 bases from J, the gap between germline ends came to 13 bases. This CDR3 is built from 14 residues. Germline V gene sequence: CDR1 SGDLS, CDR2 YYNGEE. Turning to this clonotype: Antigen unknown.

The material was PBMCs, obtained before the yellow fever booster vaccination. This receptor was obtained from a man in his late teens or twenties who received the YFV17D yellow fever vaccine. The chain uses TRBV9 and TRBJ2-5, with unresolved D. CDR3 protein: CASSLWPEKETQYF. In DNA form, the CDR3 reads TGTGCCAGCAGCTTATGGCCAGAGAAAGAGACCCAGTACTTC.